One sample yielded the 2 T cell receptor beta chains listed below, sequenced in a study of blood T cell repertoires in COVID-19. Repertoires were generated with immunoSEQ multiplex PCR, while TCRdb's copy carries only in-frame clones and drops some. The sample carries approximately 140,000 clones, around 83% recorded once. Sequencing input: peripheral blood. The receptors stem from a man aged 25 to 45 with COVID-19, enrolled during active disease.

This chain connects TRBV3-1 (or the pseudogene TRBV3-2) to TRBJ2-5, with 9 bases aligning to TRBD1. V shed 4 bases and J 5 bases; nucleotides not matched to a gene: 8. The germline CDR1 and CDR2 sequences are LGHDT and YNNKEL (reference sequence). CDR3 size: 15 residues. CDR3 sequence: CASSRGQGTRETQYF. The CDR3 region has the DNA TGTGCCAGCAGCCGAGGACAGGGGACAAGGGAGACCCAGTACTTC.

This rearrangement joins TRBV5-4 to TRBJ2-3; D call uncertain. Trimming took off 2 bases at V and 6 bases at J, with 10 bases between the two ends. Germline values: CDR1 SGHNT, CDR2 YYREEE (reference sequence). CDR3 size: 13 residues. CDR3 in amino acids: CASSFAARDTQYF. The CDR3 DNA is TGTGCCAGCAGCTTCGCGGCACGCGATACGCAGTATTTT.